This T cell receptor beta chain was found in a study of technical replicates of blood from several donors. This table comes from immunoSEQ multiplex PCR, and its TCRdb copy is limited to in-frame clones, with some not included. In the table there are tens of thousands of clones, around 92% of which are singletons. The CDR3 is made up of 16 amino acids. Trimming cost V 0 bases and J 2 bases, with 11 bases left between them. The V gene's germline CDR1 is MNHEY and CDR2 SVGAGI. The specimen sequenced was T cells isolated from PBMCs. The clonotype comes from a human donor in good health. V is TRBV6-5 and J is TRBJ2-1; D is uncertain. The CDR3 region has the DNA TGTGCCAGCAGTTACTCGTCCAGGTCGGCCTACAATGAGCAGTTCTTC. Translated: CASSYSSRSAYNEQFF.